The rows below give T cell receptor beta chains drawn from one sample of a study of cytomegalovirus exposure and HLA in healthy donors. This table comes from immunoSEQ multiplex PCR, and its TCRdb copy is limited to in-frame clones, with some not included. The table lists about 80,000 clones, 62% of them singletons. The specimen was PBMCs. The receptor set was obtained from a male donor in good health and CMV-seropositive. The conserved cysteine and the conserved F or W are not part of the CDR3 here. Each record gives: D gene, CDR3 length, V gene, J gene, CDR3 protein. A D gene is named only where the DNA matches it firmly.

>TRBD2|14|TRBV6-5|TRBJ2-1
ASSYLGTSGDNEQF
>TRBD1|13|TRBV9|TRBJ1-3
ASSGQGFSGNTIY
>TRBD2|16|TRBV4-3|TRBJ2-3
ASSQAQHSGLSTDTQY
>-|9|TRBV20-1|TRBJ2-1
SADSDNEQF
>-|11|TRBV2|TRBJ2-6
ARKRSGANVLT
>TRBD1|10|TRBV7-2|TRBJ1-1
ASIEGAAEAF
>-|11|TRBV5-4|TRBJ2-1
ASSPGLPNEQF
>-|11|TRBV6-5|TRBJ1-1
ASSVTGRTEAF
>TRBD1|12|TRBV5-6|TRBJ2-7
ASSGDDRGNEQY
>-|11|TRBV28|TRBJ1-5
ASSSQGNQPQH
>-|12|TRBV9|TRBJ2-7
ASSPWDTPYEQY
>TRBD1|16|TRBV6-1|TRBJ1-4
ASSGEVYRGRGDEKLF
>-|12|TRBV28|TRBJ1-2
ASSGAGNGYGYT